This T cell receptor beta chain was sequenced for a study of cytomegalovirus exposure and HLA in healthy donors. General study points: A later look showed TCR association rates differing by HLA locus, highest for DRB1 and lowest for HLA-C.

On this clone itself: Its specificity is not known.

The CDR3 is 20 residues long. From germline, CDR1 is LNHNV and CDR2 YYDKDF (reference sequence). Trimming took 0 bases from V and 0 from J; bases not matched to a gene: 14. 60 Vbeta and 13 Jbeta primers were used in PCR. Methods used by the authors: About 10 million of some 80 million unique TCR beta chains were shared, per a later count. Sequencing was performed with immunoSEQ multiplex PCR; in TCRdb, only in-frame clones are kept and a portion is missing. V and J calls and clone size are copied from that table; D and trimming were computed from the DNA. The table lists 150,000 or so clones, roughly 85% of them singletons.

Sample: PBMCs. This chain uses TRBV15 with TRBJ1-5; 7 bases are a match to TRBD1. This sequence was found in a man aged 18 to 29 in good health and CMV-seropositive. The CDR3 DNA reads as TGTGCCACCAGCAGAGATCCCGACAGGGCTCGGGATTATAGCAATCAGCCCCAGCATTTT. This encodes CATSRDPDRARDYSNQPQHF.